This T cell receptor (beta chain) is drawn from a study of blood T cell repertoires in COVID-19. Overall study context: Sources were T cells, B-cell-depleted T cells, or PBMCs; the material itself was cDNA or gDNA.

Per the original methods: Reference gene primer amplification yielded estimated nucleated cell counts. Only in-frame clones appear in the TCRdb table, and some are missing; sequencing was by immunoSEQ multiplex PCR. The V and J calls and clone size come from that table; D and trimming were worked out from the DNA. The table records about 34,000 clones, 60% to 80% of them present only once. The material sequenced was peripheral blood. The source of this sequence is a human donor in a cohort sampled during active COVID-19.

The CDR3 sequence: CASSIWGRGTEAFF. CDR3 DNA sequence: TGTGCCAGTAGTATTTGGGGCAGGGGTACTGAAGCTTTCTTT. The chain recombines TRBV19 with TRBJ1-1, with D tentatively TRBD1 (6 bases). This CDR3 region has 14 residues. V lost 3 bases, J lost 5 bases, and 13 bases lay in between. Germline CDR1 is LNHDA and CDR2 is SQIVND (reference sequence). The whole variable domain, remainder taken from reference TRBV19 and TRBJ1-1, is DGGITQSPKYLFRKEGQNVTLSCEQNLNHDAMYWYRQDPGQGLRLIYYSQIVNDFQKGDIAEGYSVSREKKESFPLTVTSAQKNPTAFYLCASSIWGRGTEAFFGQGTRLTVV.